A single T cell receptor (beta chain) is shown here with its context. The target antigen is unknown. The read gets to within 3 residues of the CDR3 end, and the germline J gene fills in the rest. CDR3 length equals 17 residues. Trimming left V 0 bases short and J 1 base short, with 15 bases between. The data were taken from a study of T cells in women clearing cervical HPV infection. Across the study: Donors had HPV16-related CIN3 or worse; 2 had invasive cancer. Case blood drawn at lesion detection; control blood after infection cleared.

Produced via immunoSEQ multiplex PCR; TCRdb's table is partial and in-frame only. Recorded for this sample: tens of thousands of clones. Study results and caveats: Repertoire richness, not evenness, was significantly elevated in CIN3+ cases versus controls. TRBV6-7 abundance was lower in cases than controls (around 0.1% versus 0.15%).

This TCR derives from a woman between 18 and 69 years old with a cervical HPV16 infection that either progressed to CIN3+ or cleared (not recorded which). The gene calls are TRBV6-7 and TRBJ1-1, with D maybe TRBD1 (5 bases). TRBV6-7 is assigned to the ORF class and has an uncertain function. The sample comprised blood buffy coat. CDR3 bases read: TGTGCCAGCAGTTACTCGAGGGGTTTGCGGCAGAACACTGAA. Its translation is CASSYSRGLRQNTE. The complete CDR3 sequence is CASSYSRGLRQNTEAFF.